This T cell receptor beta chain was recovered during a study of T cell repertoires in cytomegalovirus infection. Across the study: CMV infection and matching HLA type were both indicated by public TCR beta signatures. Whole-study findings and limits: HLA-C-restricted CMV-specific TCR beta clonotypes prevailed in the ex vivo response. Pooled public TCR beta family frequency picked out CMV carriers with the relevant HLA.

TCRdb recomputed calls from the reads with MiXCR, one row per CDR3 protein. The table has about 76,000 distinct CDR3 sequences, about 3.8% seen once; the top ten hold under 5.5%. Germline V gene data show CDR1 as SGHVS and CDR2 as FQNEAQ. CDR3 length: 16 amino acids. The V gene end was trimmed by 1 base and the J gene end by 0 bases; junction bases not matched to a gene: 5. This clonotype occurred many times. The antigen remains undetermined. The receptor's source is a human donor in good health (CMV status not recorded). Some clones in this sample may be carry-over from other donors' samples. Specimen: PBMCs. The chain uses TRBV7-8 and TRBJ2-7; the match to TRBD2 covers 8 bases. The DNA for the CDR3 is TGTGCCAGCAGCTTAGGGAGCGGGGGATTCTCCTACGAGCAGTACTTC. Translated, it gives CASSLGSGGFSYEQYF.